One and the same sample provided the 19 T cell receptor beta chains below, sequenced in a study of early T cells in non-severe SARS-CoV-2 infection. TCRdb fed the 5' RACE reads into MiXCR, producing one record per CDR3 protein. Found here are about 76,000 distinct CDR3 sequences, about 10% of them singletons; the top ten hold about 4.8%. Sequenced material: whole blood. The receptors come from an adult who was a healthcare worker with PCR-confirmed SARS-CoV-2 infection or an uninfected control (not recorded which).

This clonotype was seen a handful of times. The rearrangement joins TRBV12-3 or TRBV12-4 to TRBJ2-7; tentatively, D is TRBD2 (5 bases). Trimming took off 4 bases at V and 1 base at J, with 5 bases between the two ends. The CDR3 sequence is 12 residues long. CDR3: CASSSGSYEQYF. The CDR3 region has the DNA TGTGCCAGCAGTTCGGGATCCTACGAGCAGTACTTC.

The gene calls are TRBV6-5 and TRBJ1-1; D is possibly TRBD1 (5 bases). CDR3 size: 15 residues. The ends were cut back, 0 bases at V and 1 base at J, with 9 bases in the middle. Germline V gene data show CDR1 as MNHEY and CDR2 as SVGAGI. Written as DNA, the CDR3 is TGTGCCAGCAGTTACTCCCCGCAGGGGAACACTGAAGCTTTCTTT. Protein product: CASSYSPQGNTEAFF.

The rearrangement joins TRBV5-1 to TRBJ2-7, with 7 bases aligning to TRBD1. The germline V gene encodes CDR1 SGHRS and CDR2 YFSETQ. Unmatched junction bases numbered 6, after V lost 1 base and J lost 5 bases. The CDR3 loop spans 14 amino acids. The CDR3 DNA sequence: TGCGCCAGCAGCTTGTATAACAGGGGTAACGAGCAGTACTTC. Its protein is CASSLYNRGNEQYF. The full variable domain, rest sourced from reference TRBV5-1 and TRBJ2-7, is KAGVTQTPRYLIKTRGQQVTLSCSPISGHRSVSWYQQTPGQGLQFLFEYFSETQRNKGNFPGRFSGRQFSNSRSEMNVSTLELGDSALYLCASSLYNRGNEQYFGPGTRLTVT.

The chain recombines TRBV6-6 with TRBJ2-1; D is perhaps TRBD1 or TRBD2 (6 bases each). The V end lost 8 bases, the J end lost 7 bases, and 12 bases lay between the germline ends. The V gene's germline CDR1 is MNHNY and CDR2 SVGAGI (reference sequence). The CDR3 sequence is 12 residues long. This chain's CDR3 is CASGGHTNEQFF. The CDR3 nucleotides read TGTGCCAGCGGGGGGCACACTAATGAGCAGTTCTTC.

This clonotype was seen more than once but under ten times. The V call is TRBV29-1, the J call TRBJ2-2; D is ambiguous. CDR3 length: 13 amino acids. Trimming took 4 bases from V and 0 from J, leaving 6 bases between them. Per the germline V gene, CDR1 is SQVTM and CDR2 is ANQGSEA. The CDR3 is CSVVYTNTGELFF. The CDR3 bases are TGCAGCGTTGTTTACACGAACACCGGGGAGCTGTTTTTT.

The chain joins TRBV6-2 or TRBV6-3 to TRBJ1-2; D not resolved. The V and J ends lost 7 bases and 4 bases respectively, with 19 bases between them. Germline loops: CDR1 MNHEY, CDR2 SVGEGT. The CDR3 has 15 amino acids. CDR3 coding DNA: TGTGCCAGCACATTTAGCCCGGAGGCTTCCTATGGCTACACCTTC. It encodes CASTFSPEASYGYTF.

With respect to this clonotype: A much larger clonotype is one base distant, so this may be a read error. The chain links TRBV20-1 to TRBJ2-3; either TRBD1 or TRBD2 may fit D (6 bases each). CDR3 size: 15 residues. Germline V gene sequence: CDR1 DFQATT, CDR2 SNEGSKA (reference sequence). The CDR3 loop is CSAKEGGGGGDMQYF. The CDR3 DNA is TGCAGTGCTAAGGAGGGGGGAGGTGGAGGAGATATGCAGTATTTT.

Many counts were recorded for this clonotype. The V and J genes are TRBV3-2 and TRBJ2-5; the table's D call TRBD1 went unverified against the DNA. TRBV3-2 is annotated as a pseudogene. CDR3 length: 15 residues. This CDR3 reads CASSQGGQHKETQYF. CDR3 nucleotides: TGTGCCAGCAGCCAAGGGGGACAACACAAAGAGACCCAGTACTTC.

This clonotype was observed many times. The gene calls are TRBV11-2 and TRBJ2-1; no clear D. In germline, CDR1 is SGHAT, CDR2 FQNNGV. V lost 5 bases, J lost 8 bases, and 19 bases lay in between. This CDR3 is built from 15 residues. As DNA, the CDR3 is TGTGCCAGCAGCCCCCGACAAGAAAGAGTGCATGAGCAGTTCTTC. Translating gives CASSPRQERVHEQFF.

The CDR3 reads CASSQDRGYEQYF. The CDR3 coding sequence is TGCGCCAGCAGCCAAGATCGGGGTTACGAGCAGTACTTC. This chain joins TRBV4-3 and TRBJ2-7, with D perhaps TRBD2 (5 bases). The germline V gene has CDR1 LGHNA and CDR2 YSLEER. The CDR3 extends over 13 amino acids. Trimming took off 0 bases at V and 4 bases at J, with 7 bases between the two ends.

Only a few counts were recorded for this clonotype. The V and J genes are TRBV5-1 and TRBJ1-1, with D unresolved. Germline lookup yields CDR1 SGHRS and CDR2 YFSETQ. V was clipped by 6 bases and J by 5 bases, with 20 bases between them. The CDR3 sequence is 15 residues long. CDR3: CASTLWGGSRTEAFF. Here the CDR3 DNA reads TGCGCCAGCACACTTTGGGGAGGGTCGAGAACTGAAGCTTTCTTT.

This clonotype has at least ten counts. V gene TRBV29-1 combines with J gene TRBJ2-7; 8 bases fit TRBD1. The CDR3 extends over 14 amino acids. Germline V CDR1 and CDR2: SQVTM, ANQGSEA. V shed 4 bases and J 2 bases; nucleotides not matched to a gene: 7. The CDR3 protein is CSVGRDRSPYEQYF. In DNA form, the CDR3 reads TGCAGCGTTGGTCGGGACAGGAGCCCCTACGAGCAGTACTTC.

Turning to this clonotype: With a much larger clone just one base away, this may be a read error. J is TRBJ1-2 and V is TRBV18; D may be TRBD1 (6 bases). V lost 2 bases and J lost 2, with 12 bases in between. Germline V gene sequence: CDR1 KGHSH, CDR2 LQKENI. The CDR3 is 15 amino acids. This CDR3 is CASSPNWGQNYGYTF. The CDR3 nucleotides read TGTGCCAGCTCACCAAATTGGGGGCAGAACTATGGCTACACCTTC.

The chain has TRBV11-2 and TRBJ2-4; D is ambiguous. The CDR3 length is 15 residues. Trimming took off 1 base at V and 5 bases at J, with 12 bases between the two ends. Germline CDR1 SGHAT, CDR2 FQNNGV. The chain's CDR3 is CASSLGIRRENIQYF. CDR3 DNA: TGTGCCAGCAGCTTAGGAATCCGACGGGAAAACATTCAGTACTTC.

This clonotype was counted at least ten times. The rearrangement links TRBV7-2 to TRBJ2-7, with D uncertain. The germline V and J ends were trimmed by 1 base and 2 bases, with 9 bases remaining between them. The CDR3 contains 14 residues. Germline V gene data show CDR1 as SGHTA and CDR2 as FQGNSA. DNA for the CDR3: TGTGCCAGCAGCTTAGGGCAGGTTGCCTACGAGCAGTACTTC. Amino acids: CASSLGQVAYEQYF.

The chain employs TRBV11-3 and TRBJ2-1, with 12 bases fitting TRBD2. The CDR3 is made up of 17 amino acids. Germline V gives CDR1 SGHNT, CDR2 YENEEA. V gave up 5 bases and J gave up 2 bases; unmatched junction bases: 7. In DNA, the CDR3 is TGTGCCAGCAGCCTCCGACTAGCGGGGGCCACCTACAATGAGCAGTTCTTC. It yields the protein CASSLRLAGATYNEQFF.

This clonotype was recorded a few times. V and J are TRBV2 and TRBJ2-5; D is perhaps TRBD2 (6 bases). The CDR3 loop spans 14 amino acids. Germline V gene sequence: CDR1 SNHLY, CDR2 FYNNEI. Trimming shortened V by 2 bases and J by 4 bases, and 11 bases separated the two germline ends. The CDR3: CASSETPGGETQYF. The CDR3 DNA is TGTGCCAGCAGTGAAACCCCCGGGGGAGAGACCCAGTACTTC.

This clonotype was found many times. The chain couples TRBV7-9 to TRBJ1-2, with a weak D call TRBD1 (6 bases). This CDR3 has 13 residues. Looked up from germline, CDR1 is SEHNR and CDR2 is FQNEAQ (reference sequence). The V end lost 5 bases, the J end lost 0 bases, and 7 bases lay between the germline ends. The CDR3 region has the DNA TGTGCCAGCAGCGCAGGGGCTAACTATGGCTACACCTTC. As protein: CASSAGANYGYTF.

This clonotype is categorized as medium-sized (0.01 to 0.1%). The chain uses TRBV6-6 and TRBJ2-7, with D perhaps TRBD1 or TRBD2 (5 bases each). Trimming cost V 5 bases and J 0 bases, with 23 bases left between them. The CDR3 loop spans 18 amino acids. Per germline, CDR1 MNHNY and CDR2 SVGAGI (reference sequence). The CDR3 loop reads CASSPEISMAGSSYEQYF. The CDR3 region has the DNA TGTGCCAGCAGTCCCGAGATTAGTATGGCAGGGAGCTCCTACGAGCAGTACTTC.